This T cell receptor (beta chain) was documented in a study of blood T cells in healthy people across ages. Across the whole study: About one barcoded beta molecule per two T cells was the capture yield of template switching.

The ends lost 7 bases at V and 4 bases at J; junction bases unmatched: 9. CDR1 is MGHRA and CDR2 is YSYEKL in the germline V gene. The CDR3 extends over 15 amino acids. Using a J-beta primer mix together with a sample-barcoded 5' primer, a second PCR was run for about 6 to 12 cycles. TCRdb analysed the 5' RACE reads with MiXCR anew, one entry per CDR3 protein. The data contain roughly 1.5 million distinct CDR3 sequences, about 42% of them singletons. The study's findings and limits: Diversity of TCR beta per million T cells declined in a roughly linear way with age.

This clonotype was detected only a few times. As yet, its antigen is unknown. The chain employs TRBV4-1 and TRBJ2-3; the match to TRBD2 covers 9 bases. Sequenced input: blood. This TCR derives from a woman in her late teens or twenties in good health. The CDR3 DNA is TGCGCCAGCACGGCCGGGACTAGCTTCCCAGATACGCAGTATTTT. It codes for CASTAGTSFPDTQYF.